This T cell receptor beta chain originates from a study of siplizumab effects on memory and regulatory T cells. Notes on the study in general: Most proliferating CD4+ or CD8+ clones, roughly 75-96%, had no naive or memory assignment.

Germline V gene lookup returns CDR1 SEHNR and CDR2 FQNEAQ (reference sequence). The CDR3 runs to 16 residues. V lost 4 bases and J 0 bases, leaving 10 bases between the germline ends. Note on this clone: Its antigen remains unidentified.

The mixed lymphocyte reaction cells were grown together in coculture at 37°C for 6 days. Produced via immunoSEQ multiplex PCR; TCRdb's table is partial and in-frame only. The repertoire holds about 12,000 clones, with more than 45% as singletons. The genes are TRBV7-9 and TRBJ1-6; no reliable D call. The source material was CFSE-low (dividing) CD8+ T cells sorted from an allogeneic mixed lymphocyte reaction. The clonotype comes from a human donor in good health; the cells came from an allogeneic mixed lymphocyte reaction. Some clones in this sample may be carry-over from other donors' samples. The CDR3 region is CASSSRQSSYNSPLHF. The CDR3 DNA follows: TGTGCCAGCAGCTCCCGGCAGAGCTCCTATAATTCACCCCTCCACTTT.